A selection of T cell receptor beta chains follows, all from one sample in a study of blood T cell repertoires in COVID-19. Here immunoSEQ multiplex PCR was the method, and the copy in TCRdb shows in-frame clones only, minus some. The data show fewer than 90,000 clones, 88% seen once. The sequencing sample was made of peripheral blood. The receptor source for this set is a man aged 65-85 years with acute or convalescent COVID-19. Both conserved end residues are part of each CDR3. Fields, in order: CDR3 DNA, CDR3 protein, V gene, J gene, clone size, D gene. A D gene is named only where the DNA matches it firmly. A row's size may be missing; if present it is once, few, many or a size class.

cdr3_nt: TGTGCCAGCAGTTACCCCCCGAAGACTAGCGTGTCGTACAATGAGCAGTTCTTC
cdr3_aa: CASSYPPKTSVSYNEQFF
v_call: TRBV6-2/TRBV6-3
j_call: TRBJ2-1
clone_size: NA
d_call: TRBD2

cdr3_nt: TGTGCCAGCAGTCCTACAGGGCGGACTGAAGCTTTCTTT
cdr3_aa: CASSPTGRTEAFF
v_call: TRBV6-6
j_call: TRBJ1-1
clone_size: once
d_call: NA

cdr3_nt: TGTGCCAGCAGGCTGTGGTCGGGGGAGCACACTGAAGCTTTCTTT
cdr3_aa: CASRLWSGEHTEAFF
v_call: TRBV6-5
j_call: TRBJ1-1
clone_size: NA
d_call: NA

cdr3_nt: TGTGCCTGGAGTGCACAGGGAGCCACTGAAGCTTTCTTT
cdr3_aa: CAWSAQGATEAFF
v_call: TRBV30
j_call: TRBJ1-1
clone_size: once
d_call: NA

cdr3_nt: TGTGCCAGCAGCCCGGGGCTAGCGGGGGGCCTGAGCTCCTACGAGCAGTACTTC
cdr3_aa: CASSPGLAGGLSSYEQYF
v_call: TRBV28
j_call: TRBJ2-7
clone_size: NA
d_call: TRBD2

cdr3_nt: TGTGCCAGCAGTGCCCCTGGACAGGGACACGAAAAACTGTTTTTT
cdr3_aa: CASSAPGQGHEKLFF
v_call: TRBV27
j_call: TRBJ1-4
clone_size: NA
d_call: TRBD1

cdr3_nt: TGTGCCACCAGTGCGGAGGGAAGCAATCAGCCCCAGCATTTT
cdr3_aa: CATSAEGSNQPQHF
v_call: TRBV24-1
j_call: TRBJ1-5
clone_size: NA
d_call: NA

cdr3_nt: TGTGCCACCGTTCTAGGACTAGATAGCAATGAGCAGTTCTTC
cdr3_aa: CATVLGLDSNEQFF
v_call: TRBV7-9
j_call: TRBJ2-1
clone_size: NA
d_call: TRBD2

cdr3_nt: TGTGCCAGCAGTTTATTGGGGGGGATCTCTGGAAACACCATATATTTT
cdr3_aa: CASSLLGGISGNTIYF
v_call: TRBV27
j_call: TRBJ1-3
clone_size: NA
d_call: NA

cdr3_nt: TGTGCCAGCAGCCAAGGTGGGACAGGAAATCAGCCCCAGCATTTT
cdr3_aa: CASSQGGTGNQPQHF
v_call: TRBV7-9
j_call: TRBJ1-5
clone_size: NA
d_call: TRBD1

cdr3_nt: TGTGCCAGCAGCCCAGGACAGGGGGCTGGGGCCAACGTCCTGACTTTC
cdr3_aa: CASSPGQGAGANVLTF
v_call: TRBV7-2
j_call: TRBJ2-6
clone_size: NA
d_call: TRBD1

cdr3_nt: TGTGCCAGCAGTTATCAGGGTGGTAATCAGCCCCAGCATTTT
cdr3_aa: CASSYQGGNQPQHF
v_call: TRBV6-2/TRBV6-3
j_call: TRBJ1-5
clone_size: NA
d_call: NA

cdr3_nt: TGTGCCAGCGGGCGTTCACCCCTCCACTTT
cdr3_aa: CASGRSPLHF
v_call: TRBV2
j_call: TRBJ1-6
clone_size: NA
d_call: NA

cdr3_nt: TGTGCCAGCAGCTTAGATGGCGGGAGCTCCTACAATGAGCAGTTCTTC
cdr3_aa: CASSLDGGSSYNEQFF
v_call: TRBV7-2
j_call: TRBJ2-1
clone_size: NA
d_call: TRBD2

cdr3_nt: TGTGCCAGCAGGAGTTTAGGGGGCGGCTACAATGAGCAGTTCTTC
cdr3_aa: CASRSLGGGYNEQFF
v_call: TRBV27
j_call: TRBJ2-1
clone_size: NA
d_call: TRBD1

cdr3_nt: TGTGCCAGCAGCTTAGATGGGGGGGGTACGTTCTACGAGCAGTACTTC
cdr3_aa: CASSLDGGGTFYEQYF
v_call: TRBV11-2
j_call: TRBJ2-7
clone_size: NA
d_call: TRBD2

cdr3_nt: TGTGCCAGCTCACCCTCTGGCACAGATACGCAGTATTTT
cdr3_aa: CASSPSGTDTQYF
v_call: TRBV18
j_call: TRBJ2-3
clone_size: NA
d_call: NA

cdr3_nt: TGTGCCAGCAGCTCCCTTTCCGCCGGGGAGCTGTTTTTT
cdr3_aa: CASSSLSAGELFF
v_call: TRBV11-3
j_call: TRBJ2-2
clone_size: NA
d_call: NA

cdr3_nt: TGTGCCAGCAGCGTAGCCGGGAGGGTTACTAGCACAGATACGCAGTATTTT
cdr3_aa: CASSVAGRVTSTDTQYF
v_call: TRBV9
j_call: TRBJ2-3
clone_size: NA
d_call: TRBD2

cdr3_nt: TGTGCCAGCAGCCAGCGACAGGGGGCGCGAAATGAAAAACTGTTTTTT
cdr3_aa: CASSQRQGARNEKLFF
v_call: TRBV3-1/TRBV3-2
j_call: TRBJ1-4
clone_size: NA
d_call: TRBD1

cdr3_nt: TGTGCCAGCAGTAGTCGGCTAGCCACAGATACGCAGTATTTT
cdr3_aa: CASSSRLATDTQYF
v_call: TRBV2
j_call: TRBJ2-3
clone_size: NA
d_call: NA

cdr3_nt: TGTGCCATCAGCAAAAAATTGAACCGGGACAGTAGCACAGATACGCAGTATTTT
cdr3_aa: CAISKKLNRDSSTDTQYF
v_call: TRBV10-3
j_call: TRBJ2-3
clone_size: once
d_call: TRBD1

cdr3_nt: TGTGCCAGCAGCCGTAACAGGGGAACCGGCGAGCAGTACTTC
cdr3_aa: CASSRNRGTGEQYF
v_call: TRBV11-2
j_call: TRBJ2-7
clone_size: NA
d_call: TRBD1

cdr3_nt: TGTGCCACCAGCAGAGATCGGTCCCCCTCCCCACCTGGGGGGGTGGGAGATACGCAGTATTTT
cdr3_aa: CATSRDRSPSPPGGVGDTQYF
v_call: TRBV15
j_call: TRBJ2-3
clone_size: NA
d_call: TRBD2